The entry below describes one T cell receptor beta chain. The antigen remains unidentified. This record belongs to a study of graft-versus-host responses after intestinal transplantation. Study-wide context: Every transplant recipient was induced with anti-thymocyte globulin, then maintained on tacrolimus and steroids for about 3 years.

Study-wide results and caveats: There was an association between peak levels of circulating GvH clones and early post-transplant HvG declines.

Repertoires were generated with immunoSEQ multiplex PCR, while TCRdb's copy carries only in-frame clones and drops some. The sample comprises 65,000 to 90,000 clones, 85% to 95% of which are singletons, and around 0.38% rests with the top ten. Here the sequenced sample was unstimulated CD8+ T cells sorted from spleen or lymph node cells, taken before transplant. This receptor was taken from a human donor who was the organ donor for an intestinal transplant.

This CDR3 is CASGAGGYNEQFF. CDR3 in DNA: TGTGCCAGTGGCGCGGGGGGCTACAATGAGCAGTTCTTC. This chain links TRBV19 with TRBJ2-1; 8 bases match TRBD2. J lost 3 bases, V lost 8 bases, and 3 bases had no gene match. Per the germline V gene, CDR1 is LNHDA and CDR2 is SQIVND (reference sequence). CDR3 length: 13 residues.